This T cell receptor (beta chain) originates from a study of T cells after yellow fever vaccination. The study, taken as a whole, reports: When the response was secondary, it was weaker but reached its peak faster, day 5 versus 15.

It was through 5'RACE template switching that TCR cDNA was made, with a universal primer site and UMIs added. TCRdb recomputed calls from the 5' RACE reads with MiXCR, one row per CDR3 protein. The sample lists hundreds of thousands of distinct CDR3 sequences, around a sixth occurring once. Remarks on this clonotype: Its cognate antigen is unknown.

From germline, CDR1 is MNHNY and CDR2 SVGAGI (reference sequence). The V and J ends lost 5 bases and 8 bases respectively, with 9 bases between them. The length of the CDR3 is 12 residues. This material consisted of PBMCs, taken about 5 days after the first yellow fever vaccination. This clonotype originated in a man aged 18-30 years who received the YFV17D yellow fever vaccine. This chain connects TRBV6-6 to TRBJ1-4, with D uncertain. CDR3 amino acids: CASSPQLEKLFF. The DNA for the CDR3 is TGTGCCAGCAGTCCTCAGCTAGAAAAACTGTTTTTT.